At least ten counts were recorded for the clone carrying this T cell receptor beta chain. Its antigen remains unidentified. The germline CDR1 and CDR2 sequences are SGHTA and FQGNSA. There are 14 residues in the CDR3. Trimming stripped 3 bases from V and 0 bases from J, with 6 bases between. The sample comes from a study of T cell repertoires in cytomegalovirus infection. Across the study: Public TCR beta signatures marked donors with CMV infection and the matching HLA. Study observations and caveats: Across the ex vivo response, the dominant clonotypes were HLA-C-restricted CMV-specific TCR beta clonotypes. Cumulative public TCR beta family frequency identified carriers of CMV plus the relevant HLA.

TCRdb recomputed calls from the reads with MiXCR, one row per CDR3 protein. The data hold about 190,000 distinct CDR3 sequences, with 7.5% to 10% observed a single time. Sequenced sample: PBMCs. The chain combines TRBV7-2 with TRBJ2-4, with D perhaps TRBD2 (5 bases). This clonotype was obtained from a human donor in good health (CMV status not recorded). Some clones in this sample may be carry-over from other donors' samples. CDR3 sequence: CASSFGEAKNIQYF. DNA for the CDR3: TGTGCCAGCAGCTTCGGGGAAGCCAAAAACATTCAGTACTTC.